This entry lists 30 T cell receptor beta chains sequenced from one sample in a study of response to subunit inactivated influenza vaccine. TCRdb analysed the RT-PCR reads with MiXCR anew, one entry per CDR3 protein. The sample contains 700,000 to 800,000 distinct CDR3 sequences, approximately 18% of which appear only once. The specimen comprised PBMCs from blood, sampled 5 days after vaccination. Receptor source: a man aged 50-60 years who received an inactivated influenza vaccine.

J is TRBJ1-2 and V is TRBV27; D not certain. The CDR3 totals 14 residues. Trimming removed 5 bases at V and 1 base at J, with 11 bases between. The germline gives CDR1 MNHEY, CDR2 SMNVEV (reference sequence). The CDR3 protein is CASSETGVNYGYTF. The CDR3, as DNA: TGTGCCAGCAGTGAAACCGGAGTTAACTATGGCTACACCTTC.

In DNA form, the CDR3 reads TGTGCCAGCAGCGGAGAAGAGGGCTCTTTAGGAAACACCATATATTTT. As protein: CASSGEEGSLGNTIYF. The chain uses TRBV3-1 and TRBJ1-3; no definite D call. The V end lost 5 bases, the J end lost 4 bases, and 18 bases lay between the germline ends. The CDR3 is 16 amino acids. Germline assignment: CDR1 LGHDT and CDR2 YNNKEL (reference sequence).

The V call is TRBV10-3, the J call TRBJ2-2; TRBD1 agrees at 7 bases. Germline CDR1 reads ENHRY; CDR2 reads SYGVKD. The V and J ends lost 2 bases and 3 bases, in that order; junction bases with no gene match: 3. The CDR3 has 15 residues. The CDR3 spells CAISERGRDTGELFF. CDR3 in DNA: TGTGCCATCAGTGAGAGGGGGCGGGACACCGGGGAGCTGTTTTTT.

In this sample, this clonotype turned up a few times. J is TRBJ2-7 and V is TRBV7-2; no firm D call. The CDR3 is made up of 16 amino acids. Germline values: CDR1 SGHTA, CDR2 FQGNSA. V dropped 2 bases and J dropped 3 bases, with 17 bases sitting between them. CDR3 in DNA: TGTGCCAGCAGCTTAACAGCCGGCGGCAGACTCTACGAGCAGTACTTC. It is translated as CASSLTAGGRLYEQYF.

The sample holds a few counts of this clonotype. This chain joins TRBV20-1 and TRBJ1-4, with 8 bases lining up with TRBD1. This CDR3 is built from 10 residues. In germline, CDR1 is DFQATT, CDR2 SNEGSKA (reference sequence). J lost 17 bases, V lost 5 bases, and 7 bases had no gene match. As DNA, the CDR3 is TGCAGTGCTTTCCGGGACAGGACCTTTTTT. It is translated as CSAFRDRTFF.

This clonotype was seen just once. The V and J genes are TRBV11-2 and TRBJ1-2; 9 nucleotides agree with TRBD1. Trimming at V came to 5 bases and at J to 8 bases, leaving 3 bases not matched to a gene. CDR1 is SGHAT, CDR2 FQNNGV, per germline. The CDR3 extends over 12 amino acids. The DNA for the CDR3 is TGTGCCAGCAGCATCGGACAGGGGGGCTACACCTTC. This encodes CASSIGQGGYTF.

This clonotype came up a few times. The CDR3 coding sequence is TGTGCCAGCAGCCTGCTAGACGGGAGGCCGGCAGAGACCCAGTACTTC. It is translated as CASSLLDGRPAETQYF. This chain uses TRBV7-8 with TRBJ2-5, with 7 bases identical to TRBD2. J gave up 4 bases and V 5 bases, and 13 bases lay outside the gene matches. From germline, CDR1 is SGHVS and CDR2 FQNEAQ. The CDR3 has 16 residues.

Written as DNA, the CDR3 is TGTGCCAGCAGTTTCCCAGGGAATCAGCCCCAGCATTTT. Translating gives CASSFPGNQPQHF. The rearrangement links TRBV28 to TRBJ1-5, with a possible D match to TRBD1 (5 bases). The CDR3 loop spans 13 amino acids. Deletions cut 3 bases from V and 4 bases from J, with 7 bases between. Germline V lookup: CDR1 MDHEN, CDR2 SYDVKM.

This clonotype was seen many times. The chain joins TRBV5-6 to TRBJ2-2, with D possibly being TRBD1 (6 bases). The CDR3 extends over 15 amino acids. Trimming took 4 bases from V and 4 from J, leaving 14 bases between them. CDR1 SGHDT and CDR2 YYEEEE come from the germline V gene. CDR3 DNA sequence: TGTGCCAGCAGCCCATTTTTAGGGGGCACCGGGGAGCTGTTTTTT. Amino acids: CASSPFLGGTGELFF.

The chain recombines TRBV6-2 or TRBV6-3 with TRBJ1-2; the match to TRBD1 covers 8 bases. CDR1 is MNHEY, CDR2 SVGEGT, per germline. The CDR3 consists of 15 residues. Unmatched junction bases numbered 6, after V lost 6 bases and J lost 0 bases. As DNA, the CDR3 is TGTGCCAGCAGGTCCACAGGGGGAGCTAACTATGGCTACACCTTC. It specifies CASRSTGGANYGYTF.

The rearrangement joins TRBV6-1 to TRBJ2-5; 7 nucleotides line up with TRBD1. Germline V CDR1 and CDR2: MNHNS, SASEGT. After removal of 6 bases from V and 4 bases from J, the junction contained 5 bases not matched to a gene. The CDR3 runs 13 residues. CDR3 sequence: CASRKQGLETQYF. The CDR3 coding sequence is TGTGCCAGCAGAAAACAGGGGTTAGAGACCCAGTACTTC.

Many counts were recorded for this clonotype. The chain uses TRBV25-1 and TRBJ1-5, with D uncertain. Trimming pared 3 bases from V and 1 base from J, leaving 7 bases between. Germline values: CDR1 MGHDK, CDR2 SYGVNS. The CDR3 is made up of 14 amino acids. The CDR3 sequence: CASSDPASNQPQHF. DNA for the CDR3: TGTGCCAGCAGTGATCCGGCGAGCAATCAGCCCCAGCATTTT.

This clonotype was counted at least ten times. The chain employs TRBV7-9 and TRBJ1-1, with 8 positions matching TRBD1. This CDR3 is 14 amino acids long. J lost 4 bases, V lost 4 bases, and 5 bases had no gene match. In germline, CDR1 is SEHNR, CDR2 FQNEAQ (reference sequence). CDR3: CASSSTGAFTEAFF. CDR3 DNA: TGTGCCAGCAGCTCGACAGGGGCGTTCACTGAAGCTTTCTTT.

This clonotype has ten or more counts. The chain has TRBV12-3 or TRBV12-4 and TRBJ2-3, with 7 bases matching TRBD2. The CDR3 is 16 residues long. After removal of 5 bases from V and 0 bases from J, the junction contained 8 bases not matched to a gene. The CDR3 DNA reads TGTGCCAGCAGTCCTAGGGAGGGGTTAAGCACAGATACGCAGTATTTT. Translated: CASSPREGLSTDTQYF.

This rearrangement joins TRBV12-3 or TRBV12-4 to TRBJ2-7; 8 nucleotides line up with TRBD2. The V segment lost 5 bases and the J segment 0 bases; nucleotides outside the gene matches: 6. The CDR3 sequence is 15 residues long. CDR3: CASSVSGAYSYEQYF. The CDR3 DNA follows: TGTGCCAGCAGTGTTAGCGGGGCATACTCCTACGAGCAGTACTTC.

The sample holds a few counts of this clonotype. CDR3 coding DNA: TGTGCCAGCAGCTTAACAGGGGGGGCAGTTGTAGGAGGCTACACCTTC. Its protein is CASSLTGGAVVGGYTF. This sequence joins TRBV7-8 and TRBJ1-2; TRBD1 agrees at 8 bases. Germline V gene lookup returns CDR1 SGHVS and CDR2 FQNEAQ. The CDR3 runs 16 residues. V lost 2 bases, J lost 8 bases, and 13 bases stayed unmatched.

V and J are TRBV9 and TRBJ2-6; D is possibly TRBD2 (7 bases). This CDR3 spans 17 amino acids. CDR1 and CDR2 (germline): SGDLS, YYNGEE. Between the trimmed V and J ends, which lost 2 bases and 2 bases, there was a span of 14 bases. CDR3: CASSVGGLAPGANVLTF. CDR3 DNA sequence: TGTGCCAGCAGCGTCGGGGGGCTTGCCCCTGGGGCCAACGTCCTGACTTTC.

V is TRBV7-6 and J is TRBJ2-2; TRBD1 agrees at 9 bases. V shed 2 bases and J 4 bases; nucleotides not matched to a gene: 8. Germline-derived CDR1 and CDR2 are SGHVS and FNYEAQ. This CDR3 spans 17 amino acids. The CDR3 region is CASSLLGTGRATGELFF. CDR3 DNA: TGTGCCAGCAGCTTACTTGGGACAGGGAGGGCCACCGGGGAGCTGTTTTTT. The variable domain in full, with the rest retrieved from reference TRBV7-6 and TRBJ2-2, is GAGVSQSPRYKVTKRGQDVALRCDPISGHVSLYWYRQALGQGPEFLTYFNYEAQQDKSGLPNDRFSAERPEGSISTLTIQRTEQRDSAMYRCASSLLGTGRATGELFFGEGSRLTVL.

There are a few counts of this clonotype. The chain combines TRBV20-1 with TRBJ2-7; 8 bases are shared with TRBD2. V trimming: 1 base; J trimming: 6 bases; junction bases outside the gene matches: 2. The CDR3 spans 12 residues. In germline, CDR1 is DFQATT, CDR2 SNEGSKA (reference sequence). CDR3: CSARAGGLEQYF. The DNA for the CDR3 is TGCAGTGCTAGAGCGGGAGGGCTCGAGCAGTACTTC.

There are many counts of this clonotype. The chain uses TRBV20-1 and TRBJ2-2; 10 nucleotides agree with TRBD1. V gave up 6 bases and J gave up 4 bases; unmatched junction bases: 2. There are 13 residues in the CDR3. In germline, CDR1 is DFQATT, CDR2 SNEGSKA (reference sequence). CDR3 sequence reads: CSARQGATGELFF. In nucleotides, the CDR3 is TGCAGTGCGAGACAGGGGGCCACCGGGGAGCTGTTTTTT.

The chain is built from TRBV20-1 and TRBJ1-5; 10 nucleotides line up with TRBD1. With V trimmed by 5 bases and J by 6 bases, 4 bases remained unmatched. The CDR3 runs to 13 residues. The germline V gene has CDR1 DFQATT and CDR2 SNEGSKA (reference sequence). CDR3 sequence reads: CSAHDRGPQPQHF. The CDR3 coding sequence is TGCAGTGCTCACGACAGGGGGCCTCAGCCCCAGCATTTT.

This chain joins TRBV6-5 and TRBJ2-5, with TRBD2 as a possible D gene (6 bases). The CDR3 is 16 amino acids. V was cut by 2 bases and J by 2 bases, with 15 bases left in between. The germline gives CDR1 MNHEY, CDR2 SVGAGI. The CDR3 DNA sequence: TGTGCCAGCAGTTACCTCAAGACGGGGGTACAAGAGACCCAGTACTTC. This sequence encodes CASSYLKTGVQETQYF.

Worth noting for this clonotype: One end of the junction does not line up with germline, which may come from a read error. The chain carries TRBV20-1 and TRBJ2-3, with 10 bases that match TRBD2. Germline V gene lookup returns CDR1 DFQATT and CDR2 SNEGSKA (reference sequence). The CDR3 extends over 12 amino acids. CDR3 sequence reads: CSASGASGGPVF. CDR3 in DNA: TGCAGTGCTAGCGGGGCTAGCGGGGGCCCCGTATTT.

Ten or more counts support this clonotype. As DNA, the CDR3 is TGTGCCAGCAGTTTAGCCCTTCGTGGGGGGACCCAGTACTTC. Its translation: CASSLALRGGTQYF. The chain uses TRBV28 and TRBJ2-5, with D tentatively TRBD1 or TRBD2 (5 bases each). Trimming left V 2 bases short and J 7 bases short, with 14 bases between. The length of the CDR3 is 14 residues. Germline CDR1 and CDR2: MDHEN and SYDVKM.

The genes are TRBV29-1 and TRBJ2-5, with D possibly matching TRBD2 (5 bases). CDR1 and CDR2 from the germline V gene are SQVTM and ANQGSEA. The CDR3 is 14 residues long. V lost 4 bases to trimming and J lost 3 bases, with 15 bases between them. The CDR3 region has the DNA TGCAGCGTTGGGTCGGGAACAGTAAAAGAGACCCAGTACTTC. Its translation is CSVGSGTVKETQYF.

The chain combines TRBV12-3 or TRBV12-4 with TRBJ2-2, with TRBD2 matching over 8 bases. With 2 bases clipped from V and 6 bases from J, the junction kept 5 bases outside the gene matches. The length of the CDR3 is 15 residues. The CDR3 sequence is CASSLRGRKSGELFF. CDR3 coding DNA: TGTGCCAGCAGTTTACGCGGGAGGAAATCCGGGGAGCTGTTTTTT.

CDR3 nucleotide sequence: TGCGCCAGCAGGTTAGAGGTTGGCTCCTACGAGCAGTACTTC. This codes for CASRLEVGSYEQYF. The chain carries TRBV5-1 and TRBJ2-7, with no clear D. There are 14 residues in the CDR3. Trimming removed 5 bases at V and 0 bases at J, with 12 bases between. Germline loops: CDR1 SGHRS, CDR2 YFSETQ. Supplemented by reference TRBV5-1 and TRBJ2-7, the full variable domain reads KAGVTQTPRYLIKTRGQQVTLSCSPISGHRSVSWYQQTPGQGLQFLFEYFSETQRNKGNFPGRFSGRQFSNSRSEMNVSTLELGDSALYLCASRLEVGSYEQYFGPGTRLTVT.

This clonotype showed up just a few times. This chain connects TRBV5-5 to TRBJ1-3; 7 nucleotides align to TRBD1. V dropped 4 bases and J dropped 0; count of bases not matched to a gene: 4. Germline V gene lookup returns CDR1 SGHKS and CDR2 YYEKEE (reference sequence). CDR3 size: 15 residues. For the CDR3, the DNA is TGTGCCAGCAGCATTGGGACAGCCTCTGGAAACACCATATATTTT. Translated, it gives CASSIGTASGNTIYF. Filled out from reference TRBV5-5 and TRBJ1-3, the complete variable domain reads DAGVTQSPTHLIKTRGQQVTLRCSPISGHKSVSWYQQVLGQGPQFIFQYYEKEERGRGNFPDRFSARQFPNYSSELNVNALLLGDSALYLCASSIGTASGNTIYFGEGSWLTVV.

The gene calls are TRBV20-1 and TRBJ1-1; D is uncertain. Germline CDR1 DFQATT, CDR2 SNEGSKA (reference sequence). The CDR3 runs 15 residues. Trimming stripped 4 bases from V and 2 bases from J, with 17 bases between. The CDR3 DNA is TGCAGTGCTACCTCTAGGGTACAGATAAACACTGAAGCTTTCTTT. Its translation: CSATSRVQINTEAFF.

This clonotype was recorded a few times. The rearrangement links TRBV7-9 to TRBJ1-5; tentative D call: TRBD1 (5 bases). The CDR3 totals 13 residues. V lost 8 bases and J lost 6, with 14 bases in between. Germline V CDR1 and CDR2: SEHNR, FQNEAQ (reference sequence). The CDR3 loop reads CASATAGTQPQHF. DNA for the CDR3: TGTGCCAGCGCGACTGCGGGGACTCAGCCCCAGCATTTT.